Sequencing of this T cell receptor (beta chain) was carried out in a study of tumor-infiltrating lymphocytes in primary liver carcinoma. Co-extraction of both nucleic acids (RNA and DNA) used about 18-31 mg of unsorted bulk tissue. Total RNA amounting to about 520 ng was the source from which TCR beta cDNA was made with a constant-region primer. Three nested multiplex PCR rounds, a slightly modified ARM-PCR method, built the TCR beta libraries. Primers for the first two PCR rounds were TRBV1-TRBV30 forward primers and a C-beta reverse primer (roughly 10 cycles per round). TCRdb processed the multiplex PCR reads anew with MiXCR; each CDR3 protein has one entry. The data hold around 100,000 distinct CDR3 sequences, with around two thirds observed a single time. Germline-derived CDR1 and CDR2 are MNHNS and SASEGT. CDR3 size: 15 residues.

This chain uses TRBV6-1 with TRBJ2-3, with D perhaps TRBD1 (5 bases). The end of the DNA fits TRBJ1-5 better, so the J call may be wrong. This TCR came from a woman aged 55-75 years with primary liver carcinoma and hepatitis B virus infection. The source material was liver tumor tissue from sampling region 2. Subset meaning: tumor region T2, inferior pole. CDR3 protein: CASSEATEGTDTQHF. The CDR3 DNA reads as TGTGCCAGCAGTGAAGCGACAGAGGGTACAGATACGCAGCATTTT.